The next 9 T cell receptor beta chains were all read from a single sample in a study of Graves' ophthalmopathy and Graves' hyperthyroidism. Amplification targeted the TCR beta CDR3 regions, with RNA transcripts as the source material. HTBI primers were used in a first-round RT-PCR, which preceded a second-round multiplex PCR. One entry per CDR3 protein results from TCRdb running MiXCR on the multiplex PCR reads. The table lists hundreds of thousands of distinct CDR3 sequences, approximately 22% of them singletons. Sequencing was performed on peripheral blood. These receptors all come from a woman between 18 and 29 years old with stable Graves' hyperthyroidism. Some clones in this sample may be carry-over from other donors' samples.

The V and J genes are TRBV6-1 and TRBJ2-7; TRBD2 might be the D (5 bases). The CDR3 is 14 residues long. Trimming took 5 bases from V and 7 from J, leaving 18 bases between them. Germline CDR1 and CDR2: MNHNS and SASEGT. The CDR3 nucleotides read TGTGCCAGCAGTCTTGGTGGGAGTTCGAGGGAGCAGTACTTC. Its protein product is CASSLGGSSREQYF.

The chain employs TRBV6-1 and TRBJ1-2, with D possibly being TRBD1 (5 bases). CDR1 is MNHNS, CDR2 SASEGT, per germline. The germline V and J ends were trimmed by 6 bases and 2 bases, with 10 bases remaining between them. This CDR3 is built from 13 residues. The CDR3 coding sequence is TGTGCCAGCAGGCCCAGACAGAACTATGGCTACACCTTC. Encoded protein: CASRPRQNYGYTF.

This clonotype was found many times. The chain employs TRBV5-1 and TRBJ2-2, with TRBD2 matching 15 bases. The CDR3 totals 18 residues. The junction had 9 bases not matched to a gene; V was cut back by 5 bases and J by 4 bases. Germline V CDR1 and CDR2: SGHRS, YFSETQ. The CDR3 here is CASRLGLAGGSSTGELFF. The CDR3 nucleotides are TGCGCCAGCAGGCTGGGACTAGCGGGAGGAAGTTCCACCGGGGAGCTGTTTTTT.

The sample holds many counts of this clonotype. The J gene is TRBJ1-6, the V gene TRBV28, with TRBD1 matching 7 bases. Germline-derived CDR1 and CDR2 are MDHEN and SYDVKM. V gave up 3 bases and J gave up 7 bases; unmatched junction bases: 6. This CDR3 contains 15 residues. DNA for the CDR3: TGTGCCAGCAGTTTCCCTGGGACAGCAAATTCACCCCTCCACTTT. Its protein product is CASSFPGTANSPLHF.

The J gene is TRBJ2-7, the V gene TRBV6-9; TRBD2 matches at 10 bases. CDR3 length: 17 residues. J was trimmed by 6 bases and V by 7 bases; bases with no gene match: 18. Germline CDR1 and CDR2: MNHGY and SVAAGI. The CDR3 protein is CASTSSSSAGGPCEQYF. As DNA, the CDR3 is TGTGCCAGCACCTCATCCAGTTCAGCGGGAGGGCCCTGCGAGCAGTACTTC.

Turning to this clonotype: Relative to the germline gene, one junction end is altered; a read error may explain this. The chain uses TRBV7-9 and TRBJ2-7; D may correspond to TRBD1 or TRBD2 (5 bases each). CDR3 length: 13 amino acids. Germline CDR1 and CDR2: SEHNR and FQNEAQ (reference sequence). CDR3 residues: CASSLEGTYEQDF. For the CDR3, the DNA is TGTGCCAGCAGCTTAGAGGGGACGTACGAGCAGGACTTC.

This clonotype was recorded a few times. This chain joins TRBV4-1 and TRBJ2-5, with D uncertain. V lost 0 bases and J 5 bases, leaving 13 bases between the germline ends. In germline, CDR1 is MGHRA, CDR2 YSYEKL. The CDR3 extends over 15 amino acids. The CDR3 loop is CASSQEPPPWETQYF. The CDR3 bases are TGCGCCAGCAGCCAAGAGCCCCCTCCTTGGGAGACCCAGTACTTC.

This clonotype was seen at least ten times. The chain recombines TRBV3-1 with TRBJ1-2, with D tentatively TRBD1 (6 bases). CDR1 LGHDT and CDR2 YNNKEL come from the germline V gene (reference sequence). The V end was cut by 1 base, the J end by 5 bases, with 11 bases between. The CDR3 spans 14 residues. The CDR3 reads CASSQATGWYGYTF. In DNA form, the CDR3 reads TGTGCCAGCAGCCAAGCTACAGGGTGGTATGGCTACACCTTC.

This clonotype was counted ten times or more. The chain joins TRBV6-1 to TRBJ1-1, with D unresolved. The CDR3 has 14 residues. Germline V gene lookup returns CDR1 MNHNS and CDR2 SASEGT. V lost 6 bases and J lost 0, with 11 bases in between. The CDR3 loop reads CASRVASVNTEAFF. The CDR3 nucleotides read TGTGCCAGCAGGGTAGCTAGCGTGAACACTGAAGCTTTCTTT.